These T cell receptor beta chains were read from a single sample in a study of blood T cell repertoires in COVID-19. TCRdb's table, derived via immunoSEQ multiplex PCR, lists solely in-frame clones and lacks some. The sample lists about 250,000 clones, 85% occurring once. Sequences were obtained from peripheral blood. Receptor source: a man aged 45-65 years with active or convalescent COVID-19. The CDR3 runs from the conserved cysteine through the conserved F or W. The D gene is left open where the match is weak. Rows give clone size only sometimes, using once, few, many, or a class for an expanded clone.

j_call | clone_size | d_call | v_call | cdr3_nt | cdr3_aa
TRBJ1-2 | few | . | TRBV6-5 | TGTGCCAGCAGTTGGGCAGGGGCCACCGGGTATGGCTACACCTTC | CASSWAGATGYGYTF
TRBJ1-1 | once | . | TRBV7-3 | TGTGCCAGCAGCTTAGTGTGTTGGACAAACACTGAAGCTTTCTTT | CASSLVCWTNTEAFF
TRBJ2-7 | . | . | TRBV18 | TGTGCCAGCTCACCTAGGGCGGGAACCTACGAGCAGTACTTC | CASSPRAGTYEQYF
TRBJ1-3 | . | . | TRBV14 | TGTGCCAGCAGCCAAGGGGGGCCAAGAAACACCATATATTTT | CASSQGGPRNTIYF
TRBJ1-2 | once | . | TRBV11-2 | TGTGCCAGCAGCTCCCCACGACAGATTTTTCATGGCTACACCTTC | CASSSPRQIFHGYTF
TRBJ1-2 | . | TRBD1 | TRBV14 | TGTGCCAGCAGCCTGTCCGGGACAGGGTCTGGCTACACCTTC | CASSLSGTGSGYTF
TRBJ2-3 | . | . | TRBV28 | TGTGCCAGCAGTTCAGGGGCCCCCACTCATACGCAGTATTTT | CASSSGAPTHTQYF
TRBJ2-2 | . | . | TRBV7-8 | TGTGCCAGCAGCTTAAGTCCGGTCGCGAACACCGGGGAGCTGTTTTTT | CASSLSPVANTGELFF
TRBJ1-2 | . | TRBD1 | TRBV30 | TGTGCCCGGACAGGGGGCGATGGCTACACCTTC | CARTGGDGYTF
TRBJ1-1 | . | . | TRBV30 | TGTGCCTGGAGTACAGCCCTCGGGGACACTGAAGCTTTCTTT | CAWSTALGDTEAFF
TRBJ2-5 | . | TRBD2 | TRBV18 | TGTGCCAGCTCCCGAACTAGCGCCCAAGAGACCCAGTACTTC | CASSRTSAQETQYF
TRBJ2-2 | once | TRBD2 | TRBV7-3 | TGTGCCAGCGGCGCATCCGTAGCGGGAACCGGGGAGCTGTTTTTT | CASGASVAGTGELFF
TRBJ2-3 | . | . | TRBV29-1 | TGCAGCGTTGACGTCCCCCAGGGCACAGATACGCAGTATTTT | CSVDVPQGTDTQYF
TRBJ1-1 | . | . | TRBV5-4 | TGTGCCAGCAGAATGGACACCTCCTCCACTGAAGCTTTCTTT | CASRMDTSSTEAFF
TRBJ1-2 | . | TRBD1 | TRBV30 | TGTGCCTGGAAGGAATCGGACAGGGTTCATGGCTACACCTTC | CAWKESDRVHGYTF
TRBJ1-3 | . | . | TRBV18 | TGTGCCAGCTCACCCGGGGGGGTGAGCTCTGGAAACACCATATATTTT | CASSPGGVSSGNTIYF
TRBJ1-1 | . | . | TRBV28 | TGTGCCAGCACCCCGGCGGGAGGGTCAGGGGACACTGAAGCTTTCTTT | CASTPAGGSGDTEAFF
TRBJ1-4 | . | . | TRBV28 | TGTGCCAGCAGCGAAGCACTAAAACTGTTTTTT | CASSEALKLFF
TRBJ1-4 | few | TRBD1 | TRBV19 | TGTGCCAGTAGGCAAACAGGGGTTAATGAAAAACTGTTTTTT | CASRQTGVNEKLFF
TRBJ2-1 | . | . | TRBV6-1 | TGTGCCAGCAGTGAGTCAGGGGCAACCTCCAGGAACAATGAGCAGTTCTTC | CASSESGATSRNNEQFF
TRBJ1-2 | once | TRBD1 | TRBV7-8 | TGTGCCAGCAGCTCGCGGACAGGGGCAGGCTATGGCTACACCTTC | CASSSRTGAGYGYTF
TRBJ1-2 | once | . | TRBV5-6 | TGTGCCAGCAGCTTGTTGGACATGGCTGACTATGGCTACACCTTC | CASSLLDMADYGYTF
TRBJ2-1 | . | TRBD1 | TRBV29-1 | TGCAGCGTTGAGCCGACAGGGGGCTGGGATGAGCAGTTCTTC | CSVEPTGGWDEQFF
TRBJ1-1 | . | . | TRBV7-9 | TGTGCCAGCAGCTTAGGGAGACAGGAAGCTTTCTTT | CASSLGRQEAFF
TRBJ1-3 | . | . | TRBV11-2 | TGTGCCATCATCACAGGAAACACCATATATTTT | CAIITGNTIYF
TRBJ2-7 | . | . | TRBV2 | TGTGCCAGCACTCGGGTGGGTTTCTACGAGCAGTACTTC | CASTRVGFYEQYF
TRBJ2-2 | . | TRBD2 | TRBV7-3 | TGTGCCAGCAGCTCAGCGCGGGCGGGAGGGTACACCGGGGAGCTGTTTTTT | CASSSARAGGYTGELFF
TRBJ2-1 | . | TRBD1 | TRBV4-2 | TGTGCCAGCAGCCTTGGACAGGGAGGTTTCAATGAGCAGTTCTTC | CASSLGQGGFNEQFF
TRBJ1-2 | . | TRBD1 | TRBV5-1 | TGCGCCAGCAGCTTGGTACAGGGGGCCCTATCTGGCTACACCTTC | CASSLVQGALSGYTF